The source of this T cell receptor beta chain is a study of T cells after yellow fever vaccination. In the study overall: SMART-Seq v4 Ultra Low Input handled preparation of low-cell-number fractions. Study-wide points: Only a minor proportion of clonotypes was detected across both CD4 and CD8 compartments.

This clonotype has more than one count but fewer than ten. Its specificity is not known. Germline trimming cut 3 bases from V and 5 bases from J; bases unmatched to any gene: 5. CDR1 is KGHSH, CDR2 LQKENI, per germline. The CDR3 runs 16 residues. TCRdb independently ran MiXCR on the 5' RACE reads; one entry per CDR3 protein. The sample contains 500,000 to 650,000 distinct CDR3 sequences, about 15% of which appear only once. The chain recombines TRBV18 with TRBJ2-3, with 13 positions matching TRBD2. The clonotype originates from a man younger than 35 who received the YFV17D yellow fever vaccine. This material consisted of PBMCs, taken 4 to 6 days after the first yellow fever vaccination. The CDR3 DNA reads as TGTGCCAGCTCACCGGGACTAGCGGGGTCGGGAGATACGCAGTATTTT. This translates into CASSPGLAGSGDTQYF.